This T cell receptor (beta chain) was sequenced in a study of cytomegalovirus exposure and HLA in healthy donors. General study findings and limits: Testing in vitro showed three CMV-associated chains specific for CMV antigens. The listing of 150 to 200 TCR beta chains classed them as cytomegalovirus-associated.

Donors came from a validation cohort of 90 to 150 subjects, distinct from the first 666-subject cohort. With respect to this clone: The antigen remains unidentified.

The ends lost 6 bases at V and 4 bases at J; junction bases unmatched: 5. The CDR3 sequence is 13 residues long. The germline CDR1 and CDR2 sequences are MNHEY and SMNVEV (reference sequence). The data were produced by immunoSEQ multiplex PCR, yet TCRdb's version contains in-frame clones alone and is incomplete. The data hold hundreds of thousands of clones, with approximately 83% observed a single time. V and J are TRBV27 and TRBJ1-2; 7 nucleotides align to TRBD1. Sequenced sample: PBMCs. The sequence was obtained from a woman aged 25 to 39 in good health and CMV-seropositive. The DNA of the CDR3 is TGTGCCAGCAGAGACGGGACAGCCTATGGCTACACCTTC. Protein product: CASRDGTAYGYTF.